Described below is a single T cell receptor beta chain sequence and its context. Its antigen is as yet unknown. This sample is drawn from a study of T cell responses to AZD1222 COVID-19 vaccine. Study details: Some second doses came at about 4 weeks and others at about 12 weeks; these were pooled. General study findings and limits: Donors in the cohort were predominantly white British and more often female, and clonal diversity was possibly underestimated. Recipients of two AZD1222 doses showed rising Spike-specific TCR breadth and depth. Within unmutated variant regions lay the reported targets of nearly half of spike-specific TCRs.

The method was immunoSEQ multiplex PCR; TCRdb's version includes in-frame clones alone and lacks a portion of them. The sample shows approximately 180,000 clones, about 85% of them seen only once. Germline assignment: CDR1 SNHLY and CDR2 FYNNEI. V shed 6 bases and J shed 3 bases, with 9 bases lying between them. This CDR3 region has 13 residues. The sample consisted of peripheral blood, taken on day 0 of AZD1222 vaccination. This sequence joins TRBV2 and TRBJ1-5, with D uncertain. The sequence came from an adult in good health. The chain's CDR3 is CASRMEVNQPQHF. DNA for the CDR3: TGTGCCAGCAGGATGGAGGTCAATCAGCCCCAGCATTTT.